Each of the 25 T cell receptor beta chains below was sequenced from the same sample in a study of shared clonotypes between healthy human individuals. Assay: immunoSEQ multiplex PCR; the TCRdb copy retains only in-frame clones and omits some. The table lists over 2 million clones, less than 95% of them singletons. Positive CCR7 selection of CD45RO-negative cells yielded the naive CD8 cells, and terminally differentiated effector memory CD45RA+ cells were excluded. The sample comprised naive CD8+ T cells sorted from blood. These receptors were collected from a young man in good health.

The rearrangement links TRBV5-1 to TRBJ1-4; 7 bases agree with TRBD1. J lost 4 bases, V lost 5 bases, and 8 bases had no gene match. CDR3 length equals 15 residues. Germline values: CDR1 SGHRS, CDR2 YFSETQ. CDR3 DNA: TGCGCCAGCAGTCTAGGACAGGCGGGTAATGAAAAACTGTTTTTT. Translating it yields CASSLGQAGNEKLFF.

The genes are TRBV6-6 and TRBJ2-7; TRBD1 matches 7 bases. This CDR3 comprises 14 residues. V lost 7 bases, J lost 4 bases, and 10 bases stayed unmatched. Per germline, CDR1 MNHNY and CDR2 SVGAGI (reference sequence). CDR3: CASIPGQPFYEQYF. The DNA for the CDR3 is TGTGCCAGCATCCCGGGACAGCCTTTTTACGAGCAGTACTTC.

This rearrangement joins TRBV7-9 to TRBJ1-3; no firm D call. Germline lookup yields CDR1 SEHNR and CDR2 FQNEAQ (reference sequence). The CDR3 covers 15 residues. Trimming cost V 5 bases and J 8 bases, with 19 bases left between them. Here the CDR3 DNA reads TGTGCCAGCAGCACGCGGGCAGCTATAATGGACACCATATATTTT. Its translation: CASSTRAAIMDTIYF.

This clone was recorded once. The rearrangement uses TRBV9 and TRBJ2-7, with 8 bases lining up with TRBD2. J lost 3 bases, V lost 4 bases, and 12 bases had no gene match. CDR3 length equals 16 residues. Germline V CDR1 and CDR2: SGDLS, YYNGEE. As DNA, the CDR3 is TGTGCCAGCAGCCCTTTGACGAGCGGGAGCCTCTACGAGCAGTACTTC. Its protein is CASSPLTSGSLYEQYF.

This clone came up once. V is TRBV4-3 and J is TRBJ2-7; TRBD2 agrees at 12 bases. This CDR3 spans 16 amino acids. Germline CDR1 LGHNA, CDR2 YSLEER. V trimming: 1 base; J trimming: 7 bases; junction bases outside the gene matches: 8. This CDR3 reads CASSQVVTSGGREQYF. The CDR3 DNA reads TGCGCCAGCAGCCAAGTGGTGACTAGCGGGGGCAGGGAGCAGTACTTC.

This chain links TRBV19 with TRBJ1-2, with D unresolved. CDR3 length: 12 amino acids. Germline CDR1 and CDR2: LNHDA and SQIVND (reference sequence). Trimming removed 8 bases from V and 0 bases from J, with 7 bases in between. This chain's CDR3 is CASGPPNYGYTF. The DNA for the CDR3 is TGTGCCAGTGGGCCGCCTAACTATGGCTACACCTTC. The whole variable domain, filled in from reference TRBV19 and TRBJ1-2, reads DGGITQSPKYLFRKEGQNVTLSCEQNLNHDAMYWYRQDPGQGLRLIYYSQIVNDFQKGDIAEGYSVSREKKESFPLTVTSAQKNPTAFYLCASGPPNYGYTFGSGTRLTVV.

The chain recombines TRBV6-1 with TRBJ1-1; D is unresolved. Trimming took 4 bases from V and 6 from J, leaving 18 bases between them. Germline-derived CDR1 and CDR2 are MNHNS and SASEGT. There are 15 residues in the CDR3. The CDR3 loop reads CASSAVEGLVPEAFF. The DNA for the CDR3 is TGTGCCAGCAGTGCGGTGGAGGGTTTAGTCCCTGAAGCTTTCTTT.

This sequence joins TRBV27 and TRBJ2-7; TRBD2 matches at 7 bases. CDR3 length equals 14 residues. CDR1 is MNHEY and CDR2 is SMNVEV in the germline V gene (reference sequence). Trimming cost V 9 bases and J 6 bases; bases outside gene matches: 14. The CDR3 loop is CASMIVAGESEQYF. In nucleotides, the CDR3 is TGTGCCAGTATGATTGTCGCGGGGGAGAGCGAGCAGTACTTC.

The genes are TRBV28 and TRBJ1-5; D is unresolved. The V end lost 2 bases, the J end lost 2 bases, and 7 bases lay between the germline ends. The CDR3 spans 14 residues. In germline, CDR1 is MDHEN, CDR2 SYDVKM. CDR3 in amino acids: CASSLAVGNQPQHF. In DNA, the CDR3 is TGTGCCAGCAGTTTAGCGGTAGGCAATCAGCCCCAGCATTTT. Looking up the rest from reference TRBV28 and TRBJ1-5 gives the full variable domain: DVKVTQSSRYLVKRTGEKVFLECVQDMDHENMFWYRQDPGLGLRLIYFSYDVKMKEKGDIPEGYSVSREKKERFSLILESASTNQTSMYLCASSLAVGNQPQHFGDGTRLSIL.

This chain uses TRBV14 with TRBJ1-4; D is ambiguous. Germline values: CDR1 SGHDN, CDR2 FVKESK. Deletions cut 0 bases from V and 8 bases from J, with 13 bases between. The length of the CDR3 is 15 residues. The CDR3 nucleotides read TGTGCCAGCAGCCAAGAAGCTCCCAGTAGGGAAAAACTGTTTTTT. It specifies CASSQEAPSREKLFF. Filled out from reference TRBV14 and TRBJ1-4, the complete variable domain reads EAGVTQFPSHSVIEKGQTVTLRCDPISGHDNLYWYRRVMGKEIKFLLHFVKESKQDESGMPNNRFLAERTGGTYSTLKVQPAELEDSGVYFCASSQEAPSREKLFFGSGTQLSVL.

V gene TRBV5-6 combines with J gene TRBJ2-1, with unresolved D. This CDR3 has 13 residues. With 3 bases removed from V and 6 bases from J, the gap between germline ends came to 10 bases. Germline V lookup: CDR1 SGHDT, CDR2 YYEEEE. The CDR3 spells CASSYSSPNEQFF. The CDR3 nucleotides are TGTGCCAGCAGCTACAGTAGTCCCAATGAGCAGTTCTTC.

This clone was seen once. The CDR3 sequence is CASSSGVENEQFF. CDR3 sequence (DNA): TGTGCCAGCAGCTCCGGAGTGGAAAATGAGCAGTTCTTC. The J gene is TRBJ2-1, the V gene TRBV5-6; D ambiguous. CDR1 and CDR2 from the germline V gene are SGHDT and YYEEEE. The V gene lost 3 bases and the J gene lost 7 bases, with 11 bases spanning the gap. The CDR3 runs to 13 residues.

This chain links TRBV2 with TRBJ2-5, with D possibly being TRBD1 (5 bases). This CDR3 has 15 amino acids. Trimming stripped 2 bases from V and 4 bases from J, with 14 bases between. Germline V gene data show CDR1 as SNHLY and CDR2 as FYNNEI. CDR3 sequence (DNA): TGTGCCAGCAGTGAACAGGGAATGGGGTTAGAGACCCAGTACTTC. This encodes CASSEQGMGLETQYF. The complete variable domain, with remaining parts taken from reference TRBV2 and TRBJ2-5, reads EPEVTQTPSHQVTQMGQEVILRCVPISNHLYFYWYRQILGQKVEFLVSFYNNEISEKSEIFDDQFSVERPDGSNFTLKIRSTKLEDSAMYFCASSEQGMGLETQYFGPGTRLLVL.

The chain joins TRBV30 to TRBJ2-3; the D gene is possibly TRBD1 (5 bases). Per germline, CDR1 GTSNPN and CDR2 SVGIG (reference sequence). The CDR3 sequence is 15 residues long. V shed 0 bases and J shed 0 bases, with 10 bases lying between them. The CDR3 DNA reads as TGTGCCTGGAGTGTAGGGGTAGGGAGCACAGATACGCAGTATTTT. This sequence encodes CAWSVGVGSTDTQYF. Complete variable domain (other parts from reference TRBV30 and TRBJ2-3): SQTIHQWPATLVQPVGSPLSLECTVEGTSNPNLYWYRQAAGRGLQLLFYSVGIGQISSEVPQNLSASRPQDRQFILSSKKLLLSDSGFYLCAWSVGVGSTDTQYFGPGTRLTVL.

The chain recombines TRBV7-6 with TRBJ2-2; 11 nucleotides align to TRBD2. Germline assignment: CDR1 SGHVS and CDR2 FNYEAQ. V trimming: 3 bases; J trimming: 6 bases; junction bases outside the gene matches: 6. This CDR3 is built from 16 residues. As DNA, the CDR3 is TGTGCCAGCAGCTTTGCGCCGGGACTAGCGGCCGGGGAGCTGTTTTTT. It translates to CASSFAPGLAAGELFF.

This chain connects TRBV14 to TRBJ2-1; TRBD2 agrees at 9 bases. CDR1 is SGHDN and CDR2 is FVKESK in the germline V gene. With V trimmed by 2 bases and J by 3 bases, 2 bases remained unmatched. CDR3 size: 15 residues. The CDR3 nucleotides are TGTGCCAGCAGCCAATCGCGGGGGGGCTACAATGAGCAGTTCTTC. Protein: CASSQSRGGYNEQFF. The full variable domain, rest sourced from reference TRBV14 and TRBJ2-1, is EAGVTQFPSHSVIEKGQTVTLRCDPISGHDNLYWYRRVMGKEIKFLLHFVKESKQDESGMPNNRFLAERTGGTYSTLKVQPAELEDSGVYFCASSQSRGGYNEQFFGPGTRLTVL.

This clone was seen once. The sample holds other DNA sequences that translate to the same CDR3. The chain employs TRBV6-5 and TRBJ1-5; no definite D call. The CDR3 is made up of 14 amino acids. V was pared by 2 bases and J by 2 bases, with 7 bases between. Germline V CDR1 and CDR2: MNHEY, SVGAGI. The CDR3: CASSYAEGNQPQHF. The DNA of the CDR3 is TGTGCCAGCAGTTACGCCGAGGGCAATCAGCCCCAGCATTTT.

This chain connects TRBV30 to TRBJ2-1; 7 bases match TRBD1. CDR1 is GTSNPN, CDR2 SVGIG, per germline (reference sequence). CDR3 length equals 14 residues. The J segment lost 6 bases and the V segment lost 8 bases, leaving 13 bases of the junction unmatched. CDR3 nucleotides: TGTGCCGGCTGGGGGACAGAAAAGCCCAATGAGCAGTTCTTC. Translating gives CAGWGTEKPNEQFF.

The chain carries TRBV5-4 and TRBJ2-5; TRBD1 might be the D (5 bases). Germline V gives CDR1 SGHNT, CDR2 YYREEE (reference sequence). This CDR3 region has 13 residues. The V and J ends lost 7 bases and 2 bases respectively, with 12 bases between them. The CDR3 bases are TGTGCCAGCGCAGGGCTGGGGCAAGAGACCCAGTACTTC. It yields the protein CASAGLGQETQYF.

The chain carries TRBV12-5 and TRBJ2-7; TRBD1 agrees at 7 bases. CDR3 length: 13 amino acids. V was clipped by 6 bases and J by 3 bases; unmatched bases: 5. Germline V gene lookup returns CDR1 LGHNT and CDR2 FRNRAP. In nucleotides, the CDR3 is TGTGCTAGTGGCAAGACAGGGTTCTACGAGCAGTACTTC. This encodes CASGKTGFYEQYF.

The chain has TRBV5-1 and TRBJ2-1; no clear D. V lost 1 base and J lost 6, with 5 bases in between. Germline V lookup: CDR1 SGHRS, CDR2 YFSETQ. The CDR3 is 12 amino acids. CDR3 residues: CASSLNSNEQFF. Written as DNA, the CDR3 is TGCGCCAGCAGCTTGAATTCCAATGAGCAGTTCTTC. Complete variable domain (other parts from reference TRBV5-1 and TRBJ2-1): KAGVTQTPRYLIKTRGQQVTLSCSPISGHRSVSWYQQTPGQGLQFLFEYFSETQRNKGNFPGRFSGRQFSNSRSEMNVSTLELGDSALYLCASSLNSNEQFFGPGTRLTVL.

The genes are TRBV30 and TRBJ2-7; a weak D match, TRBD1 (6 bases). V was trimmed by 3 bases and J by 3 bases, leaving 9 bases between them. Germline V CDR1 and CDR2: GTSNPN, SVGIG (reference sequence). The CDR3 length is 12 residues. The CDR3 DNA reads as TGTGCCTGGAGGGACAGCGGCTACGAGCAGTACTTC. Protein sequence: CAWRDSGYEQYF.

The gene calls are TRBV15 and TRBJ2-7; no clear D. The CDR3 has 13 amino acids. Trimming pared 3 bases from V and 2 bases from J, leaving 8 bases between. Germline V lookup: CDR1 LNHNV, CDR2 YYDKDF (reference sequence). The CDR3 protein is CATSSAPAYEQYF. The CDR3 bases are TGTGCCACCAGCAGTGCCCCCGCCTACGAGCAGTACTTC.

This sequence joins TRBV11-3 and TRBJ2-6, with D tentatively TRBD1 or TRBD2 (5 bases each). The V gene lost 4 bases and the J gene lost 2 bases, with 9 bases spanning the gap. Germline assignment: CDR1 SGHNT and CDR2 YENEEA. The CDR3 runs 15 residues. The DNA of the CDR3 is TGTGCCAGCAGCTCGGGACCGACTGGGGCCAACGTCCTGACTTTC. Translated: CASSSGPTGANVLTF.

The genes are TRBV7-9 and TRBJ1-4; 9 bases line up with TRBD1. The junction had 8 bases not matched to a gene; V was cut back by 10 bases and J by 8 bases. From germline, CDR1 is SEHNR and CDR2 FQNEAQ (reference sequence). The CDR3 totals 13 residues. The CDR3 DNA reads TGTGCCACCACCGGGACAGGGTTGGAAAAACTGTTTTTT. Amino acid sequence: CATTGTGLEKLFF.